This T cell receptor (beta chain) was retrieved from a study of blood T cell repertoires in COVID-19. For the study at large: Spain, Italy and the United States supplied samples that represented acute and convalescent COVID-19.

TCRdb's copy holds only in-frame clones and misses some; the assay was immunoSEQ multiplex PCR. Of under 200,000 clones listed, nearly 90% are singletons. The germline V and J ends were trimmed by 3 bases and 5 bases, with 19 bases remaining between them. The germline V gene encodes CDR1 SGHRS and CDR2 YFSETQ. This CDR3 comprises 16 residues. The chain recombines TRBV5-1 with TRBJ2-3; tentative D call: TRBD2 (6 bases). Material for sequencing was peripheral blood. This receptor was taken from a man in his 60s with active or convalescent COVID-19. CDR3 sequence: CASSYQTSPSQDTQYF. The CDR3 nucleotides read TGCGCCAGCAGCTACCAGACTAGTCCCTCTCAAGATACGCAGTATTTT.